This T cell receptor (beta chain) was retrieved from a study of cytomegalovirus exposure and HLA in healthy donors (dated by TCRdb to about 2017). For the wider study: According to an earlier analysis of several hundred of the donors, 150 million to 200 million T cells yielded 95 million to 140 million unique TCR beta sequences and about 300 Gb of sequence data. An early release that covered fewer than 800 HLA-typed donors contained around 330 gigabases of sequencing data and approximately 85 million unique TCR sequences. Of the 350 to 400 genotyped donors, over 65% fell in the genetic ancestry cluster associated with self-reported Caucasian donors. The study aimed to test whether cataloging public T cell receptors could reveal signatures of past pathogen exposure. Using immunosequencing, the study profiled T cell repertoires from 666 subjects and related those repertoires to cytomegalovirus serostatus. Along with the approximately 600-subject first cohort, a separate validation cohort of 120 different subjects was used. High-throughput TCR immunosequencing, statistical association of individual TCRs with disease status, and machine learning were combined to predict cytomegalovirus infection status. A later analysis re-analyzed previously published TCR beta repertoires from 666 donors and added high-resolution HLA genotyping to study TCR occurrence patterns. In the later analysis, no new phenotypic data were used to find candidate immune exposures; instead, reliance was placed on TCR beta sequences and their occurrence across donors. An earlier analysis of several hundred of the donors used high-throughput TCR beta sequencing to judge whether each TCR beta V gene segment behaved as functional or pseudogenic. Alongside the repertoire data, information on donor age, sex, ethnicity and CMV serostatus was compiled. Genome-wide SNP genotypes for about 55% of the roughly 670 donors were used in a later genetic analysis, which treated that subset as a discovery cohort. All discovery cohort repertoires had been generated on a single sequencing platform. HLA typing included class I and class II loci at four-digit resolution. The number of typed donors differed by locus: about 620-630 for A, B, C, DRB1 and DQB1; some 500 for DQA1; 606 for DPA1; and roughly 450 for DPB1. Because of strong linkage in the cohort, roughly five DR-DQ haplotypes were treated as single units for association and clustering. Among approximately 370 genotyped donors of the cohort, an average of approximately 240,000 unique TCR beta nucleotide sequences was sequenced per donor, of which 15% to 20% were non-productive. Results and caveats for the whole study, not just this receptor: Sequencing depth was assumed to be roughly uniform across donors in the presence/absence analyses, though that assumption may not hold. HLA typing was unavailable for some donors at each locus, so association tests used only the typed subset. Linkage disequilibrium might explain the correlated functional status among segregating V segments, but an unknown experimental factor could not be excluded. According to the authors, the approach could potentially be generalized to other disease states and immunological phenotypes. In a later analysis, TCR association rates were found to vary across HLA loci, with the most associated TCRs seen for DRB1 alleles and the fewest for HLA-C alleles. In an earlier analysis of some 500 of the donors, most TCR beta V segments appeared in productive rearrangements about 90% or about 30% of the time, broadly matching IMGT annotations. At a false discovery rate of 0.05, a later analysis linked approximately 18,000 TCR beta sequences to specific HLA alleles. The study listed approximately 150 TCR beta chains as associated with cytomegalovirus. A few of the identified cytomegalovirus-associated TCR beta chains were confirmed in vitro to be specific for cytomegalovirus antigens. A further reported finding was that TCR beta sequences accurately predicted the HLA-A and HLA-B alleles for most subjects in the first cohort. In a later analysis, several top co-occurrence clusters were reported to appear linked to parvovirus B19, influenza, CMV and Epstein-Barr virus. In this cohort, only TCR beta chains were sequenced, and detectable features were limited by the absence of alpha or paired-chain data. Seventeen rarely observed V segments, including chromosome 9 orphons, were excluded from the earlier analysis of some 590 of the donors because counts were too low. A later genetic analysis associated a missense DCLRE1C variant with V-gene and J-gene trimming of TCR beta chains, and an independent cohort replicated the association. The 87-base-pair reads could not distinguish some IMGT-functional V segments, including TRBV6-2 and TRBV6-3, so those segments were excluded. The only immune exposure information available for the cohort was CMV serostatus. The classifier was reported to diagnose cytomegalovirus status with high specificity and sensitivity in both the original and validation cohorts. A later genetic analysis reported fewer N-insertions in productive TCRs among donors in an Asian-associated ancestry cluster than the roughly 650-donor mean. Assigning TCR associations to individual alleles was difficult when HLA alleles, especially DR and DQ, strongly co-occurred. A cluster of highly shared sequence variants was judged likely to represent a technical artifact of the sequencing pipeline. Compared with equally common non-associated chains, HLA-associated TCR beta chains in a later analysis were more clonally expanded and had lower generation probabilities. Most TCR sequences were observed very rarely across donors, whereas some public TCRs were present in many individuals. According to a later analysis, most CMV-associated TCR beta chains appeared to be HLA-restricted, and the HLA associations seemed to be driven largely by CMV exposure.

The junction carries 15 bases between V and J, which are trimmed by 3 bases and 4 bases respectively. For CDR1 and CDR2, the germline V gene lists LGHNT and FRNRAP. The CDR3 goes from the cysteine to the phenylalanine over 16 residues. The kept DNA is CDR3 alone, 48 bases in frame from the first base. In regard to this clone: No cognate antigen has been identified for it. No much larger clonotype is one base removed from it; base qualities were not supplied.

The cohort was made up of 500 to 800 healthy bone marrow donors. All cohort members were sampled while nominally healthy, although unrecorded immune exposures were likely present. The donor tested CMV seronegative and was one of the 352 seronegative cohort members. A peripheral blood sample was collected from each donor, and TCR beta sequencing was performed on peripheral blood mononuclear cells. Genomic DNA extraction from the blood cell samples was performed with the Qiagen DNeasy Blood Extraction Kit. Libraries were built with the immunoSEQ multiplex PCR assay. For the multiplex PCR, a mixture combining 60 forward primers for TCR Vbeta segments and 13 reverse primers for TCR Jbeta segments was used. The CDR3 region of rearranged TCR beta genes was amplified from genomic DNA by a multiplex PCR assay. On the Illumina HiSeq System, the amplified TCR beta libraries were sequenced as 87-base-pair reads. As for how the authors treated the data: A later analysis tallied 75 million to 85 million unique TCR beta chains across the roughly 610 repertoires, and some 10 million of those chains were shared by two or more donors. To remove PCR and sequencing errors, raw reads were error-corrected and collapsed into unique sequences using a nearest-neighbor algorithm that merged closely related sequences. V, D and J gene segments were assigned by aligning CDR3 sequences to IMGT reference sequences. For a sequence to be retained, at least a six-nucleotide match to both a V gene segment and a J gene segment was required. Rearrangements were classified as productive when the CDR3 lacked stop codons and remained in frame with V and J, and all other rearrangements were classified as non-productive. Following IMGT convention, CDR3 was defined as the stretch from the second conserved V-encoded cysteine to the conserved J-encoded phenylalanine. Sequences without an unambiguous match to a single V gene segment were excluded from the earlier analysis of a few hundred of the donors. In an earlier analysis of approximately 550 of the donors, V segments were called functional above 56.7% productive rearrangements and were called segregating when the between-donor standard deviation exceeded 5%. To diagnose cytomegalovirus status from the catalog of TCR beta chain sequences, a statistical classification framework was built. In a later analysis, V and J genes were assigned by comparing TCR nucleotide sequences against IMGT/GENE-DB human TR gene sequences. In a later analysis, CDR3 sequences and most-parsimonious VDJ recombination scenarios were assigned using the TCRdist pipeline. In a later analysis, each TCR beta chain was defined by its CDR3 amino acid sequence together with its V-gene family, and reads without a unique V-gene family were excluded. To address suspected cross-contamination and a sequencing artifact, a later analysis removed approximately 600 highly shared, low-generation-probability nucleotide sequences. A later analysis calculated a clonal expansion index for each public chain from normalized within-repertoire ranks of inferred template counts. Generation probabilities in a later analysis came from a VDJ recombination model fitted to out-of-frame rearrangements, and those results were checked against IGoR. In a later analysis, TCR-TCR, TCR-HLA and TCR-CMV co-occurrence was scored with hypergeometric tests, and a repertoire-size bias correction was applied to TCR pairs. To estimate false discovery rates, a later analysis permuted the HLA or CMV assignments 20 times. A later analysis grouped co-occurring TCRs with DBSCAN, adding TCRdist sequence similarity when clustering within HLA-allele-positive subsets. Co-occurrence clustering excluded repertoires with fewer than 30,000 or more than 120,000 public chains, plus five with anomalous nucleotide sharing. As stored in TCRdb, this immuneACCESS dataset retains in-frame rearrangements with V and J assigned. A fraction of the clones does not appear; measured against another copy, unresolved V genes explain less than half of the discrepancy, and the remainder lacks a known reason. For V, J and clone size, that table is used; D and trimming come from the DNA. This sample has more than 130,000 clones in its table, and roughly three quarters of those were observed once. The leading ten clones occupy roughly 4.9% of the sample.

The receptor was isolated from a woman aged 45-65 years in good health and CMV-seronegative. Sequencing input: PBMCs. The V and J segments used are TRBV12-5 and TRBJ2-2; the D segment could be TRBD1, given 6 matching bases. The CDR3 sequence is CASGFTTGMGTGELFF. In nucleotides, the sequence is TGTGCTAGTGGTTTCACCACAGGGATGGGCACCGGGGAGCTGTTTTTT.